This TCR beta chain derives from a study of control samples from healthy donors and cancer patients. CDR3 length: 15 amino acids. V was shortened by 2 bases and J by 5 bases, with 13 bases between the two germline ends. Germline CDR1 SGHVS, CDR2 FQNEAQ. Sequenced by immunoSEQ multiplex PCR; TCRdb stores in-frame clones only, minus some. The sample includes approximately 84,000 clones, 82% seen only once; the top ten take around a tenth. V usage is TRBV7-8 and J usage is TRBJ2-1; weak D call: TRBD1 (6 bases). The sequencing sample was made of blood. This TCR was sampled from a woman aged 60-70 years in good health. CDR3 region: CASSLRQVGDNEQFF. CDR3 coding DNA: TGTGCCAGCAGCTTAAGACAGGTTGGGGACAATGAGCAGTTCTTC.